The 20 T cell receptor beta chains below come from one sample, sequenced in a study of blood T cell repertoires in COVID-19. TCRdb's copy holds only in-frame clones and misses some; the assay was immunoSEQ multiplex PCR. Of roughly 250,000 clones listed, about 86% are singletons. Sequenced sample: peripheral blood. The receptors originated from a man aged 45-65 years with active or convalescent COVID-19.

This chain uses TRBV2 with TRBJ2-3, with no clear D. The CDR3 is made up of 13 amino acids. Trimming pared 6 bases from V and 6 bases from J, leaving 13 bases between. The germline CDR1 and CDR2 sequences are SNHLY and FYNNEI. The CDR3 region is CASRAVLVDTQYF. CDR3 nucleotides: TGTGCCAGCAGGGCCGTCCTAGTCGATACGCAGTATTTT. Supplemented by reference TRBV2 and TRBJ2-3, the full variable domain reads EPEVTQTPSHQVTQMGQEVILRCVPISNHLYFYWYRQILGQKVEFLVSFYNNEISEKSEIFDDQFSVERPDGSNFTLKIRSTKLEDSAMYFCASRAVLVDTQYFGPGTRLTVL.

The V gene is TRBV19, the J gene TRBJ1-3; TRBD1 is a possible D gene (5 bases). CDR3 length: 13 amino acids. V was pared by 8 bases and J by 4 bases, with 12 bases between. Germline loops: CDR1 LNHDA, CDR2 SQIVND (reference sequence). DNA for the CDR3: TGTGCCAGTTCCGCAGGGCCAGGAAACACCATATATTTT. Encoded protein: CASSAGPGNTIYF.

V gene TRBV27 combines with J gene TRBJ2-2, with D perhaps matching TRBD2 (5 bases). Germline lookup yields CDR1 MNHEY and CDR2 SMNVEV (reference sequence). V shed 5 bases and J shed 0 bases, with 13 bases lying between them. This CDR3 region has 16 residues. DNA for the CDR3: TGTGCCAGCAGTCCGCAGACTACCTCGAACACCGGGGAGCTGTTTTTT. Protein sequence: CASSPQTTSNTGELFF.

The J gene is TRBJ2-7, the V gene TRBV5-5; D remains unclear. Germline V gene data show CDR1 as SGHKS and CDR2 as YYEKEE (reference sequence). V lost 2 bases, J lost 0 bases, and 6 bases lay in between. The CDR3 length is 13 residues. CDR3: CASSLTPSYEQYF. CDR3 DNA sequence: TGTGCCAGCAGCTTAACACCCTCCTACGAGCAGTACTTC.

The rearrangement joins TRBV3-1 (or the pseudogene TRBV3-2) to TRBJ1-4, with D possibly TRBD1 on 6 matching bases. CDR3 length: 17 amino acids. Germline V lookup: CDR1 LGHDT, CDR2 YNNKEL (reference sequence). Trimming removed 1 base from V and 8 bases from J, with 20 bases in between. The CDR3: CASSQVNRGARGEKLFF. The CDR3 DNA follows: TGTGCCAGCAGCCAAGTAAACCGGGGGGCAAGAGGGGAAAAACTGTTTTTT.

The chain employs TRBV23-1 and TRBJ1-5; 10 nucleotides line up with TRBD1. Being an ORF, TRBV23-1 has a function that is uncertain. CDR3 length equals 18 residues. V lost 0 bases and J lost 1; bases outside the gene matches: 6. CDR3 nucleotides: TGCGCCAGCAGTCAATCCGGGACAGGGGAATACAGCAATCAGCCCCAGCATTTT. This codes for CASSQSGTGEYSNQPQHF.

Turning to this clone: Sequence at one end of the junction differs from germline and may be a read error. This sequence joins TRBV10-3 and TRBJ1-4; 9 nucleotides match TRBD1. Germline CDR1 and CDR2: ENHRY and SYGVKD. The CDR3 is 14 amino acids. The DNA of the CDR3 is TGTGCCATCAGTCGGGGACAGGGTGATGAGAAACTGTTTTTT. Amino acids: CAISRGQGDEKLFF.

This chain links TRBV3-1 (or the pseudogene TRBV3-2) with TRBJ2-7; 7 bases are shared with TRBD1. Germline CDR1 is LGHDT and CDR2 is YNNKEL (reference sequence). Trimming at V came to 0 bases and at J to 2 bases, leaving 4 bases not matched to a gene. This CDR3 region has 15 residues. The CDR3 DNA reads as TGTGCCAGCAGCCAAGATAGGGGGCCGCCCTACGAGCAGTACTTC. Translating gives CASSQDRGPPYEQYF.

The genes are TRBV28 and TRBJ1-2; perhaps TRBD1 as D (5 bases). This CDR3 is 13 amino acids long. CDR1 is MDHEN and CDR2 is SYDVKM in the germline V gene. The ends were cut back, 7 bases at V and 0 bases at J, with 9 bases in the middle. The CDR3 coding sequence is TGTGCCAGCACGACAGAAACTAACTATGGCTACACCTTC. This sequence encodes CASTTETNYGYTF.

This clone turned up a few times. V is TRBV7-8 and J is TRBJ1-4; no firm D call. The CDR3 contains 14 residues. The germline gives CDR1 SGHVS, CDR2 FQNEAQ. V shed 4 bases and J shed 8 bases, with 14 bases lying between them. CDR3 region: CASSSGFEREKLFF. CDR3 in DNA: TGTGCCAGCAGCTCGGGGTTCGAAAGGGAAAAACTGTTTTTT.

This chain uses TRBV30 with TRBJ1-4; 7 positions agree with TRBD1. CDR3 length equals 14 residues. Germline values: CDR1 GTSNPN, CDR2 SVGIG (reference sequence). Losses at the gene ends were 8 bases for V and 2 bases for J; bases not matched to a gene: 8. The DNA of the CDR3 is TGTGCCCAAACGACAGGGTCGACTAATGAAAAACTGTTTTTT. Translating it yields CAQTTGSTNEKLFF.

This clone appeared once. This chain joins TRBV5-4 and TRBJ2-1, with 8 bases aligning to TRBD2. Germline V CDR1 and CDR2: SGHNT, YYREEE (reference sequence). This CDR3 region has 14 residues. With 0 bases clipped from V and 7 bases from J, the junction kept 3 bases outside the gene matches. The CDR3 reads CASSLGGGKNEQFF. The CDR3, as DNA: TGTGCCAGCAGCTTGGGCGGGGGGAAGAATGAGCAGTTCTTC.

This clone was counted only a few times. The V and J genes are TRBV7-9 and TRBJ1-1; no reliable D call. The germline CDR1 and CDR2 sequences are SEHNR and FQNEAQ (reference sequence). The CDR3 covers 13 residues. The V gene lost 5 bases and the J gene lost 1 base, with 8 bases spanning the gap. DNA of the CDR3: TGTGCCAGCAGCCCAGGCCGGAACACTGAAGCTTTCTTT. Protein: CASSPGRNTEAFF.

The gene calls are TRBV4-3 and TRBJ1-6, with D possibly being TRBD1 (5 bases). The length of the CDR3 is 14 residues. Germline V gene data show CDR1 as LGHNA and CDR2 as YSLEER. The V end was cut by 8 bases, the J end by 6 bases, with 14 bases between. In nucleotides, the CDR3 is TGCGCCAGCTCCGAGGCGACAGCTAATTCACCCCTCCACTTT. It translates to CASSEATANSPLHF.

The chain combines TRBV30 with TRBJ1-1, with D possibly matching TRBD1 (5 bases). Trimming stripped 4 bases from V and 3 bases from J, with 12 bases between. This CDR3 region has 13 residues. Germline CDR1 and CDR2: GTSNPN and SVGIG (reference sequence). The CDR3 region has the DNA TGTGCCTGGAACGCAAGGGGTGACACTGAAGCTTTCTTT. It encodes CAWNARGDTEAFF.

The genes are TRBV2 and TRBJ2-7; D may be TRBD1 (5 bases). The V end was cut by 3 bases, the J end by 3 bases, with 6 bases between. The CDR3 extends over 12 amino acids. Germline V gives CDR1 SNHLY, CDR2 FYNNEI. The CDR3 DNA is TGTGCCAGCAGTGAGCAGGGCTACGAGCAGTACTTC. Residues: CASSEQGYEQYF.

The genes are TRBV6-4 and TRBJ1-5; 12 bases agree with TRBD1. With V trimmed by 11 bases and J by 2 bases, 22 bases remained unmatched. Germline V gene lookup returns CDR1 MRHNA and CDR2 SNTAGT. The CDR3 covers 20 residues. CDR3 sequence (DNA): TGTGCCGCTGAAAATCTCCAGGGGACAGGGGGCGCAGATGGCAATCAGCCCCAGCATTTT. Protein: CAAENLQGTGGADGNQPQHF.

This clone has just a few counts. DNA for the CDR3: TGTGCCACCAGTGATTTTGGGGGGTCGGGGAACACCGGGGAGCTGTTTTTT. Its translation is CATSDFGGSGNTGELFF. The chain employs TRBV24-1 and TRBJ2-2; TRBD2 is a possible D gene (6 bases). The CDR3 has 17 amino acids. Germline values: CDR1 KGHDR, CDR2 SFDVKD. The germline V and J ends were trimmed by 1 base and 1 base, with 12 bases remaining between them.

The V call is TRBV19, the J call TRBJ2-1; weak D call: TRBD2 (6 bases). Between the trimmed V and J ends, which lost 4 bases and 10 bases, there was a span of 14 bases. This CDR3 contains 13 residues. The germline V gene encodes CDR1 LNHDA and CDR2 SQIVND (reference sequence). CDR3 sequence (DNA): TGTGCCAGTAGTACAAACTTCGGAGGGGAGCAGTTCTTC. It codes for CASSTNFGGEQFF.

In DNA, the CDR3 is TGTGCCAGCGGTCTAGCGTACGCAGATACGCAGTATTTT. This codes for CASGLAYADTQYF. This rearrangement joins TRBV5-5 to TRBJ2-3, with D tentatively TRBD2 (6 bases). Deletions cut 7 bases from V and 4 bases from J, with 13 bases between. Germline CDR1 and CDR2: SGHKS and YYEKEE (reference sequence). The CDR3 spans 13 residues.